Sequencing of this TCR beta chain was carried out in a study of blood T cell repertoires in COVID-19. Study background: The United States, Italy and Spain were the sources of the acute and convalescent COVID-19 samples. Nucleic acid was either cDNA or gDNA, and it came from T cells, B-cell-depleted T cells, or PBMCs.

In the original processing: Estimation of nucleated cell counts relied on the amplification of reference gene primers. Some clones are missing from TCRdb's copy, which holds only in-frame ones; the method was immunoSEQ multiplex PCR. Clone size and the V and J calls come from that table; the DNA yielded D and trimming. The sample consists of around 290,000 clones, more than 85% of them appearing once. This clone appeared once. The CDR3 runs to 13 residues. In germline, CDR1 is SNHLY, CDR2 FYNNEI. Trimming at V came to 6 bases and at J to 7 bases, leaving 7 bases not matched to a gene. Sequencing was carried out using peripheral blood. The V and J genes are TRBV2 and TRBJ1-1; 8 bases match TRBD1. The source of this sequence is a woman aged 25 to 39 with COVID-19, enrolled during active disease. The CDR3 nucleotides read TGTGCCAGCAGAGCGGACAGGGAATATGAAGCTTTCTTT. It yields the protein CASRADREYEAFF.